This T cell receptor (beta chain) was recovered during a study of CD8+ T cells in alopecia areata. Indicated treatment: oral pan-JAK inhibitor, 5-10 mg twice daily. Once RNA had been extracted, it was reverse transcribed into cDNA to act as the sequencing template. Produced via immunoSEQ multiplex PCR; TCRdb's table is partial and in-frame only. The data show 200,000 or so clones, about three fifths seen once. V shed 1 base and J 3 bases; nucleotides not matched to a gene: 8. The germline V gene encodes CDR1 LGHNA and CDR2 YSLEER. The CDR3 has 16 amino acids. The genes are TRBV4-3 and TRBJ2-5; 7 bases line up with TRBD2. The TCR sequence derives from a human donor with alopecia areata. This specimen consisted of CD4+ T cells sorted from blood, obtained at week 24, from a patient treated with tofacitinib. In DNA form, the CDR3 reads TGCGCCAGCAGCCAAGGGGGCGGGAGCGGAGAAGAGACCCAGTACTTC. Its translation is CASSQGGGSGEETQYF.